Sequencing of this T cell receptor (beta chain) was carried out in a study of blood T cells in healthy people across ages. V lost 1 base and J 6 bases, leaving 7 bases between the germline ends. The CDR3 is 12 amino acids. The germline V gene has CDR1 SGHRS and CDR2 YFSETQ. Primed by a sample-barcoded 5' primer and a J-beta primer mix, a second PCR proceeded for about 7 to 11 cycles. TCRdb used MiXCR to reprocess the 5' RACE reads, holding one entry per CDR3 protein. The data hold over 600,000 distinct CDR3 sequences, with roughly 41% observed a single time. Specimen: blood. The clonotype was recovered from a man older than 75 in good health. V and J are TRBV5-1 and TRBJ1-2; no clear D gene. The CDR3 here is CASSLLGNGYTF. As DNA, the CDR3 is TGCGCCAGCAGCTTGTTGGGGAATGGCTACACCTTC.